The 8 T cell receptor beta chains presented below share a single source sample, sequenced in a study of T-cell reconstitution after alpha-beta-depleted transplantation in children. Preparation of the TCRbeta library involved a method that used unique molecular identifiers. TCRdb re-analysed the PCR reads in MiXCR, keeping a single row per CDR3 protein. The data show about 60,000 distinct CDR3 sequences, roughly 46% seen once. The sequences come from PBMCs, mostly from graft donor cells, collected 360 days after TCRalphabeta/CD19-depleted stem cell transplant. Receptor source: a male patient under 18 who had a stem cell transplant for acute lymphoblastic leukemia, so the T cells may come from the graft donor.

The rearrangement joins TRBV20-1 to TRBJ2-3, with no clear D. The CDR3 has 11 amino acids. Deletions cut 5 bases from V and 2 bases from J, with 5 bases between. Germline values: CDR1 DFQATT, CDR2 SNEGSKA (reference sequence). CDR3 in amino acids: CSAPSTDTQYF. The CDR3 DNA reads TGCAGTGCTCCATCCACAGATACGCAGTATTTT.

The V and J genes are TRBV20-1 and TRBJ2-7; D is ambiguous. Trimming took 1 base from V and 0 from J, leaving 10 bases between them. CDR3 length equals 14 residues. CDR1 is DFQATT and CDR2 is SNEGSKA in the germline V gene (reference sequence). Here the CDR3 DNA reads TGCAGTGCTAGAGTCGACACCTCCTCCTACGAGCAGTACTTC. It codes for CSARVDTSSYEQYF.

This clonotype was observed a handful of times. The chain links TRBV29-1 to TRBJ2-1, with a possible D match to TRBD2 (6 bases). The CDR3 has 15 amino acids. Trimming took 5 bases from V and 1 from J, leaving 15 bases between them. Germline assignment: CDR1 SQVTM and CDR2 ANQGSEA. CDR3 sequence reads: CSVRREGRSYNEQFF. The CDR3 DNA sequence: TGCAGCGTTCGCAGGGAAGGGAGGTCCTACAATGAGCAGTTCTTC.

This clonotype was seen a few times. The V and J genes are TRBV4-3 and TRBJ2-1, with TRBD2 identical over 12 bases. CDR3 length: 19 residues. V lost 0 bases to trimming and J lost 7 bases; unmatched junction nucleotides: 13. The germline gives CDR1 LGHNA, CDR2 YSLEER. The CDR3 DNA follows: TGCGCCAGCAGCCAAGATACTAGCGGGGGGTACCTCATTTTGAATGAGCAGTTCTTC. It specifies CASSQDTSGGYLILNEQFF.

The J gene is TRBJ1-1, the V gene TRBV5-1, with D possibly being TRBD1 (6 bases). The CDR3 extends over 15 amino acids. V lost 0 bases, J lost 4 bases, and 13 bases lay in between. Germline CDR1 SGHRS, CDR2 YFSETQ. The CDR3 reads CASSLDLGTSTEAFF. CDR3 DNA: TGCGCCAGCAGCTTGGACCTCGGGACAAGCACTGAAGCTTTCTTT.

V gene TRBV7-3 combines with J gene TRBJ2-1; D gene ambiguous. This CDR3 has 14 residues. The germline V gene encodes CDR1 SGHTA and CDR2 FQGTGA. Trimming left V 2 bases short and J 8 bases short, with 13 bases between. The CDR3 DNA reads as TGTGCCAGCAGCTTAGGGGTGGGGATGGATGAGCAGTTCTTC. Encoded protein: CASSLGVGMDEQFF.

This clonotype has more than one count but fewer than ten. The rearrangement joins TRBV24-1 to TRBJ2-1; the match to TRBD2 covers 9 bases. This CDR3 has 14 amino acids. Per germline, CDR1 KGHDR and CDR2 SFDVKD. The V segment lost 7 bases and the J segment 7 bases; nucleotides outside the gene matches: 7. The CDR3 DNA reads TGTGCCACCAGCCGTGGCGGGGGGGCGAATGAGCAGTTCTTC. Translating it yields CATSRGGGANEQFF.

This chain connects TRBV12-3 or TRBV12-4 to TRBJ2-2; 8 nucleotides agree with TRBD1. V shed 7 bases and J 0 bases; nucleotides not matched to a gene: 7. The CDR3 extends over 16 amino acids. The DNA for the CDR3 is TGTGCCAGCAAACCCCTGGACAGGGCGAACACCGGGGAGCTGTTTTTT. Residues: CASKPLDRANTGELFF.